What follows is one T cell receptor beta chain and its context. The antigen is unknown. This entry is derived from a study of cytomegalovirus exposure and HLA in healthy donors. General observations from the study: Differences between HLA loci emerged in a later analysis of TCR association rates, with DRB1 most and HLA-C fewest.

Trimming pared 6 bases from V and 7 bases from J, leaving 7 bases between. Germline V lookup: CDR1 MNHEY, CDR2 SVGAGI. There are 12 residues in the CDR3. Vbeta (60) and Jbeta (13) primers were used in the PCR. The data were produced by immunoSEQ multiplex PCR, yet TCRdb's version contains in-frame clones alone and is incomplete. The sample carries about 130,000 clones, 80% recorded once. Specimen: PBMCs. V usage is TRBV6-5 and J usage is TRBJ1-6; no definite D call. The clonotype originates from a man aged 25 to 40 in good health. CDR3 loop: CASRLSNSPLHF. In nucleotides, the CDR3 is TGTGCCAGCAGGCTATCCAATTCACCCCTCCACTTT.